This TCR beta chain originates from a study of CD8+CD57+ T cells in acquired aplastic anemia. On the study more broadly: The average for DNA from sorted CD4+ and CD8+ cells was roughly 3 ug. As sequenced from healthy donors, CD4+ cells averaged roughly 11 million reads.

General study findings and limits: Patients shared twenty-nine CD8+ CDR3 sequences with controls. Between patients and controls, CD8+ Simpson's diversity did not vary significantly.

The study profiled TCR beta VDJ and CDR3 using genomic DNA as template. Each CDR3 protein is one row after TCRdb ran MiXCR on the reads. The table lists 350,000 to 450,000 distinct CDR3 sequences, 65% to 80% of them singletons, with more than 3.5% in the top ten. Notes on this clonotype: What it binds is not known.

This CDR3 has 15 amino acids. V lost 6 bases, J lost 3 bases, and 18 bases lay in between. The sample taken for sequencing was sorted CD4+, CD8+, or CD8+CD57+ T cells (not recorded which) from PBMCs. The chain is built from TRBV12-3 or TRBV12-4 and TRBJ2-7; D ambiguous. The clonotype originates from a human donor in good health, serving as a control. The CDR3: CASRRSPVEFYEQYF. The CDR3 region has the DNA TGTGCCAGCAGACGATCTCCCGTTGAATTCTACGAGCAGTACTTC.